Included here is one TCR beta chain sequence, with context. The antigen is not known. Positive magnetic bead selection isolated CD4+ and CD8+ cells, and flow cytometry checked purity. The sample originates from a study of somatic mutations in cytotoxic T cells in rheumatoid arthritis. CDR1 and CDR2 (germline): MNHEY, SMNVEV (reference sequence). This CDR3 comprises 13 residues. V was cut by 4 bases and J by 5 bases, with 12 bases left in between. Notes on the study in general: Statistical analysis of the slight TRBV07 underrepresentation in rheumatoid arthritis patients did not adjust for multiple comparisons. Within 8 of 65 patients, the single biggest CD8+ clone made up more than 20% of CD8+ cells.

TCRdb's copy holds only in-frame clones and misses some; the assay was immunoSEQ multiplex PCR. This sample has about 26,000 clones; around 80% occur once, and the top ten carry about 5.2%. Sequenced input: CD8+ T cells sorted from blood. The sequence came from a man in his fifties in good health. J is TRBJ2-7 and V is TRBV27, with no clear D. The CDR3 here is CASSYIDKNEQYF. Here the CDR3 DNA reads TGTGCCAGCAGTTATATAGATAAAAACGAGCAGTACTTC.